The sequence of this T cell receptor beta chain was determined in a study of blood T cell repertoires in COVID-19. Turning to the study itself: COVID-19 samples collected from the United States, Italy and Spain covered acute and convalescent phases. Nucleic acid was either cDNA or gDNA, and it came from T cells, B-cell-depleted T cells, or PBMCs.

Trimming shortened V by 6 bases and J by 0 bases, and 12 bases separated the two germline ends. Per the germline V gene, CDR1 is LNHDA and CDR2 is SQIVND (reference sequence). CDR3 length equals 15 residues. Per the original methods: Cell counts per sample came from amplifying reference gene primers. TCRdb keeps only in-frame clones here, not all; method: immunoSEQ multiplex PCR. V, J and clone size are taken as reported in that table, and D and trimming were inferred from the DNA itself. The sample holds over 80,000 clones, 85% to 95% seen once. The TCR originated in a man between 60 and 75 years old with acute or convalescent COVID-19. V gene TRBV19 combines with J gene TRBJ1-5, with a possible D match to TRBD1 (5 bases). Sequencing input: peripheral blood. CDR3 nucleotide sequence: TGTGCCAGTAGCCCTACAGGCGTTAGCAATCAGCCCCAGCATTTT. Protein product: CASSPTGVSNQPQHF.